This T cell receptor beta chain originates from a study of T cell repertoires in cytomegalovirus infection. On the study more broadly: Public TCR beta signature analysis indicated the presence of both CMV infection and matching HLA type. The study's findings and limits: Accumulated public TCR beta family frequency recognized individuals carrying CMV together with the relevant HLA. There were HLA-C-restricted CMV-specific TCR beta clonotypes dominating the ex vivo response.

This clonotype was counted at least ten times. Its antigen remains unknown. MiXCR was run by TCRdb on the reads, yielding one entry per CDR3 protein. This table holds about 310,000 distinct CDR3 sequences, 25% found once. Germline values: CDR1 SGHTA, CDR2 FQGNSA. This CDR3 is built from 13 residues. Trimming left V 5 bases short and J 4 bases short, with 11 bases between. V is TRBV7-2 and J is TRBJ1-1; D unresolved. This receptor was obtained from a human donor in good health (CMV status not recorded). Some clones in this sample may be carry-over from other donors' samples. The material was cultured PBMCs, obtained from culture after CMV antigen stimulation. CDR3 residues: CASSPRRPTEAFF. CDR3 bases: TGTGCCAGCAGCCCCCGCAGGCCCACTGAAGCTTTCTTT.